This is a list of T cell receptor beta chains from one sample in a study of T cells after yellow fever vaccination. TCRdb reanalysed the 5' RACE reads using MiXCR and keeps one entry per CDR3 protein. The table includes roughly 300,000 distinct CDR3 sequences, 7% to 9% detected once. Sequencing was performed on PBMCs, taken more than 35 days after the first yellow fever vaccination. The receptor set was obtained from a man younger than 35 who received the YFV17D yellow fever vaccine. Each CDR3 is given with its conserved first and last residue. The D gene is left open where the match is weak. Only part of the rows carry a size: once, few, many, or a class if the clone is expanded.

NA	TRBV20-1	NA	TRBJ2-5	TGCAGTGCTAGACGCCCGGAGAGCGAGACCCAGTACTTC	CSARRPESETQYF
TRBD2	TRBV7-2	many	TRBJ2-3	TGTGCCAGCAGCTTCCTCGGGGGGACTAGCACAGATACGCAGTATTTT	CASSFLGGTSTDTQYF
NA	TRBV6-4	many	TRBJ2-2	TGTGCCAGCAGTGACTCGATTGAGGGGGAGCTGTTTTTT	CASSDSIEGELFF
NA	TRBV12-3/TRBV12-4	NA	TRBJ1-5	TGTGCCAGCAGTCCAGGACAGTCAGACAATCAGCCCCAGCATTTT	CASSPGQSDNQPQHF
TRBD1	TRBV29-1	NA	TRBJ1-1	TGCAGCGCCGGACAGGGGGCGACGAACACTGAAGCTTTCTTT	CSAGQGATNTEAFF
NA	TRBV6-1	NA	TRBJ2-2	TGTGCCAGCAGTGGGACGGATATTACCGGGGAGCTGTTTTTT	CASSGTDITGELFF
NA	TRBV5-6	few	TRBJ2-7	TGTGCCAGCAGCTTGGAGGCGGGAATCTACGAGCAGTACTTC	CASSLEAGIYEQYF
NA	TRBV4-2	few	TRBJ1-4	TGTGCCAGCAGCCAAGATCGAGGGCAGGCACTGTTTTTT	CASSQDRGQALFF
NA	TRBV5-1	many	TRBJ2-7	TGCGCCAGCAGCTTGCCCGGGTACGAGCAGTACTTC	CASSLPGYEQYF
NA	TRBV7-9	NA	TRBJ2-2	TGTGCCAGCAGCACCCAGACTGACAACACCGGGGAGCTGTTTTTT	CASSTQTDNTGELFF
NA	TRBV19	few	TRBJ1-2	TGTGCCAGTAGCTTCCAGGGTGAGAACTATGGCTACACCTTC	CASSFQGENYGYTF
NA	TRBV4-3	few	TRBJ1-5	TGCGCCAGCAGCCAAGATCTGTATAGCAATCAGCCCCAGCATTTT	CASSQDLYSNQPQHF
TRBD1	TRBV25-1	NA	TRBJ1-6	TGTGCCAGCAGTGTTCGGGACAGGGGTTATTCACCCCTCCACTTT	CASSVRDRGYSPLHF
NA	TRBV6-5	few	TRBJ1-5	TGTGCCAGCAGTTATAGGGGCCTCAATCAGCCCCAGCATTTT	CASSYRGLNQPQHF
TRBD2	TRBV29-1	few	TRBJ2-6	TGCAGCGTTGTGGGAGGGCTAGGGGCCAACGTCCTGACTTTC	CSVVGGLGANVLTF
TRBD2	TRBV11-2	many	TRBJ2-6	TGTGCCAGCAGCCCCGGGGGGAACTCTGGGGCCAACGTCCTGACTTTC	CASSPGGNSGANVLTF
NA	TRBV20-1	NA	TRBJ1-2	TGCAGTGCTCCTCCAGCATCCTATGGCTACACCTTC	CSAPPASYGYTF
NA	TRBV15	few	TRBJ1-5	TGTGCCACCAGCAGAGATCCGTCTGGGGGGAGGCAGCCCCAGCATTTT	CATSRDPSGGRQPQHF
TRBD2	TRBV11-2	NA	TRBJ2-2	TGTGCCAGCAGCCGACCTCTGGTAGCGGGGATCCTCACCGGGGAGCTGTTTTTT	CASSRPLVAGILTGELFF
NA	TRBV4-2	few	TRBJ2-1	TGTGCCAGCAGCCAAGATCAAAGGGGGGGCCGCAATGAGCAGTTCTTC	CASSQDQRGGRNEQFF
TRBD1	TRBV19	few	TRBJ2-7	TGTGCCAGTAGTCCCCGGACAGGGGGCTTCTACGAGCAGTACTTC	CASSPRTGGFYEQYF
TRBD1	TRBV7-2	few	TRBJ2-5	TGTGCCAGCAGCAATCAAGCAGGGGGCGGGGAGACCCAGTACTTC	CASSNQAGGGETQYF
NA	TRBV7-2	many	TRBJ2-5	TGTGCCAGCAGCTTAGGAGGGACTCTAGAGACCCAGTACTTC	CASSLGGTLETQYF
NA	TRBV20-1	few	TRBJ1-2	TGCAGTGCTAGACTGCCAGACTTGGGCTACACCTTC	CSARLPDLGYTF
NA	TRBV6-1	once	TRBJ2-1	TGTGCCAGCAAACTGGGGGTCCTTAGCTCCTACAATGAGCAGTTCTTC	CASKLGVLSSYNEQFF
NA	TRBV7-2	few	TRBJ2-2	TGTGCCAGCACCGAAGACGTCTCCGGGGAGCTGTTTTTT	CASTEDVSGELFF
TRBD2	TRBV7-9	few	TRBJ2-7	TGTGCCAGCAGCGGAGGGGGAGCGGGGGCGGCCTACGAGCAGTACTTC	CASSGGGAGAAYEQYF
NA	TRBV18	NA	TRBJ1-2	TGTGCCAGCTCACAAGCGGGCGTCGGTCCCTATGGCTACACCTTC	CASSQAGVGPYGYTF
NA	TRBV11-2	NA	TRBJ2-2	TGTGCCAGCAGCTTATGGACGGTCACCGGGGAGCTGTTTTTT	CASSLWTVTGELFF
NA	TRBV5-1	few	TRBJ2-6	TGCGCCAGCAGCTTGGACGGGGGCCACTCTGGGGCCAACGTCCTGACTTTC	CASSLDGGHSGANVLTF
NA	TRBV4-2	NA	TRBJ1-3	TGTGCCAGCACCTCAAGGGCTGAGGGATACTCTGGAAACACCATATATTTT	CASTSRAEGYSGNTIYF
TRBD1	TRBV29-1	few	TRBJ1-2	TGCAGCGTTCCCAGGGGGGCTAACGGCTACACCTTC	CSVPRGANGYTF
NA	TRBV2	few	TRBJ1-1	TGTGCCAGCAGTGGAGACATCAACACTGAAGCTTTCTTT	CASSGDINTEAFF
NA	TRBV9	NA	TRBJ2-3	TGTGCCAGCAGTTCATCAGGTGCGGATACGCAGTATTTT	CASSSSGADTQYF
NA	TRBV19	NA	TRBJ1-4	TGTGCCAGTACCTCGATAGACAGCCTAAATGAAAAACTGTTTTTT	CASTSIDSLNEKLFF
NA	TRBV25-1	few	TRBJ1-2	TGTGCCAGCAGTGGGGGCCGCCACTATGGCTACACCTTC	CASSGGRHYGYTF
NA	TRBV5-1	NA	TRBJ2-1	TGCGCCAGCAGCTCGCAGGGGACGGAGAATGAGCAGTTCTTC	CASSSQGTENEQFF
TRBD1	TRBV10-3	few	TRBJ2-3	TGTGCCATCAGTGAGACCAGACAGGGAACAGATACGCAGTATTTT	CAISETRQGTDTQYF
NA	TRBV21-1	few	TRBJ2-2	TGTGCCAGCAGCAAAGGGCCCCCCAAGGGGGCCGGGGAGCTGTTTTTT	CASSKGPPKGAGELFF
TRBD1	TRBV10-3	NA	TRBJ1-4	TGTGCCATCAGTGGACAGGGTTATAATGAAAAACTGTTTTTT	CAISGQGYNEKLFF
TRBD1	TRBV4-3	few	TRBJ2-2	TGCGCCAGCAGCCGACAGGGGTACGACACCGGGGAGCTGTTTTTT	CASSRQGYDTGELFF
NA	TRBV4-3	many	TRBJ2-3	TGCGCCAGCAGCCAAGCCACAGGGACGGGCACAGATACGCAGTATTTT	CASSQATGTGTDTQYF